This T cell receptor (beta chain) was captured in a study of cytomegalovirus exposure and HLA in healthy donors. Study-level findings and limits: The classifier, whose performance was assessed in both the original and validation cohorts, reportedly diagnosed cytomegalovirus status with high specificity and sensitivity.

While the first cohort had 700 or so subjects, the donors belonged to the separate validation cohort of roughly 130 subjects. V was clipped by 3 bases and J by 2 bases; unmatched bases: 3. The CDR3 has 15 amino acids. Germline V gives CDR1 SGHAT, CDR2 FQDESV (reference sequence). This table comes from immunoSEQ multiplex PCR, and its TCRdb copy is limited to in-frame clones, with some not included. Of 100,000 to 150,000 clones listed, around 92% are singletons. Details on this clone: Antigen specificity is unknown.

The sequenced sample consisted of PBMCs. The V call is TRBV11-1, the J call TRBJ2-1; 8 bases line up with TRBD2. This clonotype was obtained from a young man in good health and CMV-seronegative. The CDR3 region has the DNA TGTGCCAGCAGCTTCGGAGCGGGGGCCTACAATGAGCAGTTCTTC. Protein product: CASSFGAGAYNEQFF.